A selection of T cell receptor beta chains follows, all from one sample in a study of blood T cells in healthy people across ages. One entry per CDR3 protein results from TCRdb running MiXCR on the 5' RACE reads. The sample lists roughly 700,000 distinct CDR3 sequences; 45% to 50% were seen once. The sequenced sample was blood. Receptors were obtained from a woman in her sixties or seventies in good health. Both conserved end residues are part of each CDR3. The D gene is left open where the match is weak. Where a row states a size, it is once, few, many or the class of an expanded clone; other rows omit it.

NA TRBD2 16 TRBJ2-1 TRBV7-6 CASSPSVTSGYNEQFF TGTGCCAGCAGCCCATCCGTAACTAGCGGATACAATGAGCAGTTCTTC
NA TRBD1 17 TRBJ1-1 TRBV27 CASSLSPLDRVDTEAFF TGTGCCAGCAGTTTATCACCCTTGGACAGGGTGGACACTGAAGCTTTCTTT
few TRBD1 16 TRBJ2-5 TRBV28 CASSSSGTGYQETQYF TGTGCCAGCAGTTCCTCCGGGACAGGTTACCAAGAGACCCAGTACTTC
NA TRBD2 15 TRBJ2-1 TRBV4-2 CASSQDRRSGSAEFF TGTGCCAGCAGCCAAGATCGTAGAAGCGGGAGTGCTGAGTTCTTC
few TRBD2 15 TRBJ2-4 TRBV6-2/TRBV6-3 CASSFKAGGTNIQYF TGTGCCAGCAGTTTCAAAGCGGGAGGGACAAACATTCAGTACTTC
NA NA 13 TRBJ2-7 TRBV7-8 CASSLGPNYEQYF TGTGCCAGCAGCTTAGGACCGAACTACGAGCAGTACTTC
NA TRBD2 14 TRBJ2-7 TRBV11-2 CASRPIAGGYEQYF TGTGCCAGCAGGCCTATAGCGGGAGGGTACGAGCAGTACTTC
NA NA 15 TRBJ2-3 TRBV20-1 CSASVTRGGPDTQYF TGCAGTGCTAGCGTTACTCGGGGTGGGCCAGATACGCAGTATTTT
NA TRBD2 16 TRBJ2-1 TRBV2 CATQGTSGISYNEQFF TGTGCCACCCAGGGGACTAGCGGGATCTCCTACAATGAGCAGTTCTTC
few NA 14 TRBJ2-5 TRBV25-1 CASSELTVQETQYF TGTGCCAGCAGTGAATTAACGGTCCAAGAGACCCAGTACTTC
NA NA 18 TRBJ2-5 TRBV27 CASSSERGFLGIQETQYF TGTGCCAGCAGCTCAGAACGCGGTTTCCTGGGTATACAAGAGACCCAGTACTTC
NA NA 15 TRBJ2-6 TRBV5-1 CASSGGTSGANVLTF TGCGCCAGCAGCGGGGGAACCTCTGGGGCCAACGTCCTGACTTTC
NA TRBD1 16 TRBJ1-2 TRBV7-2 CASSLEGTVPNYGYTF TGTGCCAGCAGCTTAGAAGGGACAGTACCTAACTATGGCTACACCTTC
NA NA 13 TRBJ2-7 TRBV12-3/TRBV12-4 CASSSQSGSEQYF TGTGCCAGCAGTTCCCAATCGGGGAGCGAGCAGTACTTC
NA TRBD2 15 TRBJ2-2 TRBV6-2/TRBV6-3 CASSYSGLATGELFF TGTGCCAGCAGTTACTCCGGACTAGCCACCGGGGAGCTGTTTTTT
NA NA 14 TRBJ2-5 TRBV7-9 CASSFGGRQETQYF TGTGCCAGCAGCTTCGGGGGACGGCAAGAGACCCAGTACTTC
few TRBD1 14 TRBJ1-2 TRBV20-1 CSAYGQGVGYGYTF TGCAGTGCTTATGGACAGGGAGTAGGCTATGGCTACACCTTC
NA TRBD1 18 TRBJ2-3 TRBV4-3 CASSQDSPGQGLTDTQYF TGCGCCAGCAGCCAAGATTCGCCGGGACAGGGACTCACAGATACGCAGTATTTT
NA TRBD1 13 TRBJ1-2 TRBV20-1 CSAWGTGGDGYTF TGCAGTGCTTGGGGGACAGGGGGGGATGGCTACACCTTC
NA NA 11 TRBJ2-5 TRBV20-1 CSAGVTETQYF TGCAGTGCTGGGGTAACTGAGACCCAGTACTTC
few NA 15 TRBJ2-7 TRBV3-1 CASSPQGQPSYEQYF TGTGCCAGCAGCCCCCAGGGGCAGCCATCCTACGAGCAGTACTTC
NA NA 15 TRBJ1-2 TRBV5-1 CASSLDGALGYGYTF TGCGCCAGCAGCTTGGATGGGGCCCTGGGCTATGGCTACACCTTC
NA TRBD2 16 TRBJ2-1 TRBV7-2 CTSSLGLAGGYNEQFF TGTACCAGCAGCTTAGGACTAGCGGGAGGTTACAATGAGCAGTTCTTC
many NA 14 TRBJ1-1 TRBV7-2 CASMVEVGRTEAFF TGTGCCAGCATGGTTGAGGTGGGGCGCACTGAAGCTTTCTTT
NA TRBD1 11 TRBJ2-1 TRBV29-1 CSGYTGGIRFF TGCAGCGGATACACAGGGGGAATTCGGTTCTTC
NA NA 12 TRBJ2-7 TRBV2 CASSEVVFEQYF TGTGCCAGCAGTGAAGTCGTATTCGAGCAGTACTTC
few TRBD2 13 TRBJ2-5 TRBV7-2 CANRLAGEETQYF TGTGCCAACAGACTAGCGGGAGAAGAGACCCAGTACTTC
NA TRBD2 15 TRBJ2-1 TRBV7-2 CASSLERGLYQAQFF TGTGCCAGCAGCTTAGAGCGGGGGCTCTATCAGGCGCAGTTCTTC
many NA 15 TRBJ1-1 TRBV2 CASRATPLGGTEAFF TGTGCCAGCAGAGCCACCCCCTTGGGGGGCACTGAAGCTTTCTTT
many NA 16 TRBJ2-5 TRBV4-3 CASSQGGSGFQETQYF TGCGCCAGCAGCCAAGGTGGAAGTGGATTCCAAGAGACCCAGTACTTC
NA NA 14 TRBJ1-1 TRBV4-2 CASSRGAGREEAFF TGTGCCAGCAGCCGCGGCGCAGGGCGAGAGGAAGCTTTCTTT
few NA 12 TRBJ1-2 TRBV7-2 CASRGADYGYTF TGTGCCAGCAGGGGGGCGGACTATGGCTACACCTTC
few NA 15 TRBJ2-7 TRBV6-2/TRBV6-3 CASKVFEPESYEQYF TGTGCCAGCAAGGTATTCGAGCCAGAATCCTACGAGCAGTACTTC
NA TRBD1 13 TRBJ1-1 TRBV20-1 CTRRQGMNTEAFF TGCACACGGAGACAGGGAATGAACACTGAAGCTTTCTTT
few NA 14 TRBJ1-1 TRBV27 CASSLRGMNTEAFF TGTGCCAGCAGTTTGCGGGGGATGAACACTGAAGCTTTCTTT
NA NA 13 TRBJ2-3 TRBV6-5 CASVPPGTDTQYF TGTGCCAGCGTACCACCGGGCACAGATACGCAGTATTTT
NA NA 13 TRBJ1-2 TRBV20-1 CSASNGERDGYTF TGCAGTGCTAGCAACGGGGAAAGGGATGGCTACACCTTC
NA NA 14 TRBJ1-2 TRBV15 CATSRDAEYYGYTF TGTGCCACCAGCAGAGATGCAGAGTACTATGGCTACACCTTC
NA TRBD1 14 TRBJ1-2 TRBV7-2 CASSTRSTGYGYTF TGTGCCAGCAGCACTCGGTCGACAGGGTATGGCTACACCTTC
NA TRBD2 17 TRBJ2-1 TRBV20-1 CSARFQLSGRAANEQFF TGCAGTGCTAGATTCCAGCTTAGCGGGAGGGCCGCTAATGAGCAGTTCTTC
NA TRBD1 15 TRBJ2-3 TRBV24-1 CATRDAGGPGDTQYF TGTGCCACCAGAGATGCAGGGGGCCCGGGAGATACGCAGTATTTT